This T cell receptor (beta chain) was retrieved from a study of T cells in Graves' hyperthyroidism and ophthalmopathy. Germline CDR1 and CDR2: ENHRY and SYGVKD. The CDR3 runs 15 residues. J gave up 4 bases and V 5 bases, and 6 bases lay outside the gene matches. The source material, RNA transcripts, was used to amplify TCR beta CDR3 regions. The primer set for the first-round RT-PCR of the TCR CDR3 was HTBI. TCRdb passed the multiplex PCR reads through MiXCR, listing each CDR3 protein once. The table has roughly 580,000 distinct CDR3 sequences, approximately 14% seen once. The genes are TRBV10-3 and TRBJ2-2; 8 bases are shared with TRBD1. The source is a woman aged 25-40 years with Graves' hyperthyroidism that later progressed to Graves' ophthalmopathy. Sequencing was performed on blood. Written as DNA, the CDR3 is TGTGCCATCAGTCGACAGGGGCCGACCACCGGGGAGCTGTTTTTT. As protein: CAISRQGPTTGELFF.